The source of this T cell receptor beta chain is a study of cytomegalovirus exposure and HLA in healthy donors (dated by TCRdb to 2016 to 2017). About the full investigation: An earlier analysis of approximately 640 of the donors reported 250 to 300 Gb of sequence data and 100 million to 140 million unique TCR beta sequences from roughly 200 million T cells. An early release covering more than 500 HLA-typed donors comprised around 300 gigabases of sequencing data and around 85 million unique TCR sequences. The genetic ancestry cluster associated with self-reported Caucasian donors included about 84% of the roughly 400 genotyped donors. The aim of the study was to test whether cataloging public T cell receptors could identify signatures of past pathogen exposure. The study used immunosequencing to profile the T cell repertoires of hundreds of subjects and linked those repertoires to cytomegalovirus serostatus. Along with the approximately 700-subject first cohort, a separate validation cohort of over 90 different subjects was used. High-throughput TCR immunosequencing, statistical association of individual TCRs with disease status, and machine learning were combined to predict cytomegalovirus infection status. A later analysis re-examined previously published TCR beta repertoires from about 700 donors and added high-resolution HLA genotyping to investigate patterns of TCR occurrence. Rather than drawing on any new phenotypic data, the later analysis identified candidate immune exposures from TCR beta sequences and the way those sequences occurred across donors. An earlier analysis of 587 of the donors used high-throughput TCR beta sequencing to judge whether each TCR beta V gene segment behaved as functional or pseudogenic. Alongside the repertoire data, information on donor age, sex, ethnicity and CMV serostatus was compiled. In a later genetic analysis, genome-wide SNP genotypes for about three fifths of the 666 donors were used, and that subset was treated as a discovery cohort. Every discovery cohort repertoire had been produced on one sequencing platform. Both class I and class II loci were covered by HLA typing, at four-digit resolution. The number of donors typed differed by locus, with about 629-640 for A, B, C, DRB1 and DQB1, around 500 for DQA1, 606 for DPA1, and around 460 for DPB1. Roughly 5 DR-DQ haplotypes were handled as single units for association and clustering because linkage in the cohort was strong. Among several hundred genotyped donors of the cohort, an average of approximately 240,000 unique TCR beta nucleotide sequences was sequenced per donor, of which approximately 19% were non-productive. General conclusions and limits of the study: In a later genetic analysis, fewer N-insertions in productive TCRs were reported among donors in an Asian-associated ancestry cluster than the roughly 700-donor mean. The earlier analysis of approximately 560 of the donors excluded some 16 rarely observed V segments, including chromosome 9 orphons, because counts were too low. An earlier analysis of 587 of the donors showed that most TCR beta V segments appeared in productive rearrangements either about 87% or about 30% of the time, which broadly matched IMGT annotations. A further reported finding was that TCR beta sequences accurately predicted the HLA-A and HLA-B alleles for most subjects in the first cohort. A few of the identified cytomegalovirus-associated TCR beta chains were confirmed in vitro to be specific for cytomegalovirus antigens. According to a later analysis, TCR association rates differed among HLA loci, with DRB1 alleles showing the most associated TCRs and HLA-C alleles showing the fewest. Compared with equally common non-associated chains, HLA-associated TCR beta chains in a later analysis were more clonally expanded and had lower generation probabilities. In a later analysis, several top co-occurrence clusters were reported to appear linked to parvovirus B19, influenza, CMV and Epstein-Barr virus. HLA typing was unavailable for some donors at each locus, so association tests used only the typed subset. Assigning TCR associations to individual alleles was difficult when HLA alleles, especially DR and DQ, strongly co-occurred. A cluster of highly shared sequence variants was judged likely to be a technical artifact of the sequencing pipeline. The classifier was reported to diagnose cytomegalovirus status with high specificity and sensitivity in both the original and validation cohorts. The presence/absence analyses assumed that sequencing depth was roughly uniform across donors, and that assumption may not be true. CMV serostatus was the only immune exposure information available for the cohort. In a later analysis, some 18,000 TCR beta sequences were associated with specific HLA alleles at a false discovery rate of 0.05. The authors suggested that the approach could potentially be extended to other disease states and immunological phenotypes. According to a later analysis, most CMV-associated TCR beta chains appeared to be HLA-restricted, and the HLA associations seemed to be driven largely by CMV exposure. Linkage disequilibrium might explain the correlated functional status among segregating V segments, but an unknown experimental factor could not be excluded. Most TCR sequences were seen in very few donors, while some public TCRs were found in many individuals. A later genetic analysis associated a missense DCLRE1C variant with V-gene and J-gene trimming of TCR beta chains, and an independent cohort replicated the association. Only TCR beta chains were sequenced in this cohort, and the absence of alpha or paired-chain data limited detectable features. The study gave a list of over 150 TCR beta chains associated with cytomegalovirus.

In total, 630 or so healthy bone marrow donors made up the cohort. At the time of sampling, every cohort member was nominally healthy, though immune exposures that went unrecorded were likely present. The donor tested CMV seropositive and was one of the 289 seropositive cohort members. Each donor provided a peripheral blood sample, and peripheral blood mononuclear cells were used for TCR beta sequencing. Genomic DNA extraction from the blood cell samples was performed with the Qiagen DNeasy Blood Extraction Kit. The library was built by means of the immunoSEQ multiplex PCR assay. For the multiplex PCR, a mixture combining 60 forward primers for TCR Vbeta segments and 13 reverse primers for TCR Jbeta segments was used. The CDR3 region of rearranged TCR beta genes was amplified from genomic DNA by a multiplex PCR assay. On the Illumina HiSeq System, the amplified TCR beta libraries were sequenced as 87-base-pair reads. On the authors' methods: A later analysis tallied 75 million to 95 million unique TCR beta chains across the 666 repertoires, and approximately 12 million of those chains were shared by two or more donors. A nearest-neighbor algorithm error-corrected the raw reads and collapsed the reads into unique sequences, merging closely related sequences to remove PCR and sequencing errors. To assign V, D and J gene segments, CDR3 sequences were aligned to IMGT reference sequences. For a sequence to be retained, at least a six-nucleotide match to both a V gene segment and a J gene segment was required. Rearrangements were called productive when the CDR3 lacked stop codons and stayed in frame with V and J; all others were non-productive. CDR3 was defined according to IMGT convention as the region running from the second conserved V-encoded cysteine to the conserved J-encoded phenylalanine. In an earlier analysis of roughly 580 of the donors, sequences lacking an unambiguous match to a single V gene segment were excluded. In an earlier analysis of 450 to 700 of the donors, V segments were called functional above 56.7% productive rearrangements and were called segregating when the between-donor standard deviation exceeded 5%. A statistical classification framework was built to diagnose cytomegalovirus status from the catalog of TCR beta chain sequences. In a later analysis, TCR nucleotide sequences were compared against IMGT/GENE-DB human TR gene sequences so that V and J genes could be assigned. Using the TCRdist pipeline, a later analysis assigned CDR3 sequences along with most-parsimonious VDJ recombination scenarios. In a later analysis, each TCR beta chain was defined by its CDR3 amino acid sequence together with its V-gene family, and reads without a unique V-gene family were excluded. To address suspected cross-contamination and a sequencing artifact, a later analysis removed 550 to 750 highly shared, low-generation-probability nucleotide sequences. In a later analysis, a clonal expansion index for each public chain was calculated from normalized within-repertoire ranks of inferred template counts. In a later analysis, generation probabilities were computed using a VDJ recombination model fitted to out-of-frame rearrangements, and the results were checked against IGoR. Hypergeometric tests were used in a later analysis to score TCR-TCR, TCR-HLA and TCR-CMV co-occurrence, with a repertoire-size bias correction applied to the TCR pairs. In a later analysis, false discovery rates were estimated by permuting HLA or CMV assignments 20 times. In a later analysis, co-occurring TCRs were grouped with DBSCAN, and TCRdist sequence similarity was added when clustering was performed within HLA-allele-positive subsets. For co-occurrence clustering, repertoires with fewer than 30,000 or more than 120,000 public chains were excluded, along with four or five repertoires with anomalous nucleotide sharing. As stored in TCRdb, this immuneACCESS dataset retains in-frame rearrangements with V and J assigned. A fraction of the clones does not appear; measured against another copy, unresolved V genes explain less than half of the discrepancy, and the remainder lacks a known reason. V and J calls and clone size are copied from that table; D and trimming were computed from the DNA. The sample contains over 130,000 clones, approximately 80% of them found a single time. The ten largest make up roughly 6.2% of the sample.

A remark on this clone: No antigen is known for it. No much larger clone is present one base from it, and per-base qualities are unavailable.

The receptor was isolated from a woman in her thirties or forties in good health and CMV-seropositive. Sequencing used PBMCs.

Here is the DNA: TGTGCCAGCTCACCATATACGGGGGAAGCTTTCTTT. Its protein is CASSPYTGEAFF. The rearranged segments are TRBV18 and TRBJ1-1, with the D gene too uncertain to name. At the junction V is shortened by 2 bases and J by 8 bases, with 9 bases in between. Via the germline V gene, CDR1 is KGHSH and CDR2 LQKENI. Its CDR3 holds 12 amino acids, cysteine through phenylalanine. The read is trimmed to its CDR3 DNA, 36 bases read in frame from base 1.